Detailed here is one TCR beta chain. Its matching antigen is unknown. The data belong to a study of siplizumab effects on memory and regulatory T cells. Overall study results and limits: Naive T cells were seemingly more diverse than memory cells, and major contributions to the alloresponse seemed to be made by them. The Treg-derived share of mappable alloreactive CD4+ clones averaged roughly 69% with siplizumab and 26.9% in controls. Suppression by proliferating Tregs derived from siplizumab cultures was not verified.

Clones were sequenced by immunoSEQ multiplex PCR, and TCRdb holds only the in-frame ones, with some missing. The data show around 95,000 clones, more than 85% seen once. The sequence came from a human donor in good health. Sequenced material: CD4+ T cells sorted from blood.

The CDR3 protein is CASSKSTGKTIQPQHF. As DNA, the CDR3 is TGTGCCAGCAGCAAATCTACAGGAAAGACAATTCAGCCCCAGCATTTT. This chain uses TRBV21-1 with TRBJ1-5; the table names TRBD1, a call not compared with the DNA. TRBV21-1 counts as a pseudogene. The CDR3 consists of 16 residues.